The T cell receptor (beta chain) described here comes from a study of beta chain features in type 1 diabetes. Study in general: Across all samples, roughly 100,000,000 sorted cells were examined. Study results and caveats: Healthy donors had naive, central memory and Treg TCRB repertoires that appeared less similar than those seen among patients. A PCR bias possibly favoring shorter templates would apply equally to patients and controls. VDJ junctions in type 1 diabetes patients carried more deletions and fewer insertions.

As concerns this clone: Its antigen is currently unknown.

Reverse transcription of all isolated RNA meant that expressed TCRB transcripts were sequenced. Sequencing was performed with immunoSEQ multiplex PCR; in TCRdb, only in-frame clones are kept and a portion is missing. The sample shows 350,000 to 450,000 clones, less than 15% of them seen only once. The CDR3 length is 15 residues. Trimming removed 0 bases at V and 6 bases at J, with 15 bases between. Germline V CDR1 and CDR2: SGHRS, YFSETQ. The gene calls are TRBV5-1 and TRBJ1-2, with D possibly being TRBD1 (5 bases). Sequenced material: naive CD4+ T cells from blood. This TCR was recovered from a woman between 18 and 30 years old in good health. CDR3 loop: CASSLAPGMKDGYTF. In DNA, the CDR3 is TGCGCCAGCAGCTTGGCGCCAGGGATGAAGGATGGCTACACCTTC. The full variable domain, in which reference TRBV5-1 and TRBJ1-2 provide the parts outside the CDR3, is KAGVTQTPRYLIKTRGQQVTLSCSPISGHRSVSWYQQTPGQGLQFLFEYFSETQRNKGNFPGRFSGRQFSNSRSEMNVSTLELGDSALYLCASSLAPGMKDGYTFGSGTRLTVV.